This T cell receptor (beta chain) was documented in a study of shared clonotypes between healthy human individuals. V dropped 9 bases and J dropped 6 bases, with 14 bases sitting between them. CDR3 length equals 13 residues. Germline V lookup: CDR1 LNHDA, CDR2 SQIVND (reference sequence). TCRdb's copy holds only in-frame clones and misses some; the assay was immunoSEQ multiplex PCR. Among 950,000 to 1,300,000 clones listed, 70% to 80% were seen once. This clone was seen once. Its matching antigen is unknown. Study results and limitations: It was anticipated that sequencing depth would influence how many clonotypes donors shared.

The clonotype was recovered from a man younger than 35 in good health. The specimen sequenced was memory CD4+ T cells sorted from blood. Subset here: CD45RA-negative fraction. The chain employs TRBV19 and TRBJ2-2, with TRBD1 as a possible D gene (6 bases). As DNA, the CDR3 is TGTGCCAGCGGACAGCAGGATTCCGGGGAGCTGTTTTTT. Its protein is CASGQQDSGELFF.